These T cell receptor beta chains were read from a single sample in a study of blood T cell repertoires in COVID-19. The method was immunoSEQ multiplex PCR; TCRdb's version includes in-frame clones alone and lacks a portion of them. The data contain some 160,000 clones, just under 85% of them seen just once; the ten biggest clones take up 6.2%. Material for sequencing was PBMCs or T cells enriched from blood (not recorded which). The receptor source for this set is a woman in her thirties or forties who had recovered from COVID-19. Both conserved end residues are part of each CDR3. A D gene is named only where the DNA matches it firmly. The size of a clone is reported for some rows only, either as once, few or many, or as a class for expanded clones.

TRBV10-3	TRBD2	-	TRBJ2-5	TGTGCCATCCAGGCCAGCGGGGGGGCCGGAGAGACCCAGTACTTC	CAIQASGGAGETQYF
TRBV18	-	-	TRBJ1-1	TGTGCCAGCTCACCACAGGAGCTGAAGAACACTGAAGCTTTCTTT	CASSPQELKNTEAFF
TRBV5-4	-	once	TRBJ1-1	TGTGCCAGCAGCTTGACGGGGGGGGAGGAAGCTTTCTTT	CASSLTGGEEAFF
TRBV29-1	TRBD1	-	TRBJ2-1	TGCAGCGTTGAAGCGACAGGGGACAATGAGCAGTTCTTC	CSVEATGDNEQFF
TRBV5-1	-	-	TRBJ1-2	TGCGCCAGCACTTCGGGTTCTTACTATGGCTACACCTTC	CASTSGSYYGYTF
TRBV7-9	-	-	TRBJ1-2	TGTGCCAGCAGCTTAGCGACGGGATCCAACTATGGCTACACCTTC	CASSLATGSNYGYTF
TRBV12-5	-	few	TRBJ1-1	TGTGCTAGTGCTGGCAGCACTGAAGCTTTCTTT	CASAGSTEAFF
TRBV9	-	-	TRBJ1-5	TGTGCCAGCAGCGGAGGGGGGGGCGAGTATCAGCCCCAGCATTTT	CASSGGGGEYQPQHF
TRBV9	TRBD2	-	TRBJ2-1	TGTGCCAGCAGCGCGGGAGGTTCGCCCAATGAGCAGTTCTTC	CASSAGGSPNEQFF
TRBV24-1	TRBD2	-	TRBJ2-1	TGTGCCACCAGTGATTCTCGGGGAGCGGGGGCCCTCTACAATGAGCAGTTCTTC	CATSDSRGAGALYNEQFF
TRBV29-1	-	-	TRBJ1-5	TGCAGCGTTGCGGGAAATGGCAATCAGCCCCAGCATTTT	CSVAGNGNQPQHF
TRBV18	-	once	TRBJ1-3	TGTGCCAGCTCACCACCGACGGGCTCTGGAAACACCATATATTTT	CASSPPTGSGNTIYF
TRBV10-1	-	-	TRBJ2-5	TGCGCCAGCAGTGCTTCGGGTGGTACAGGAGAGACCCAGTACTTC	CASSASGGTGETQYF
TRBV2	-	-	TRBJ1-1	TGTGCCAGCACAACAGGGAGTCCCACTGAAGCTTTCTTT	CASTTGSPTEAFF
TRBV6-5	-	-	TRBJ2-2	TGTGCCAGCAGTTTGAAACAGGGCACCACCGGGGAGCTGTTTTTT	CASSLKQGTTGELFF
TRBV2	-	-	TRBJ1-1	TGTACTAGGGGGGGCACTGAAGCTTTCTTT	CTRGGTEAFF
TRBV29-1	TRBD2	-	TRBJ2-1	TGCAGCGTAATTGGACTAGCGGGTCCCTACAATGAGCAGTTCTTC	CSVIGLAGPYNEQFF
TRBV2	-	-	TRBJ1-2	TGTGCCAGCAGTGTTCTTTTTCCGGGTAGCTATGGCTACACCTTC	CASSVLFPGSYGYTF
TRBV18	TRBD1	once	TRBJ1-2	TGTGCCAGCTCACCTCAACAGGGGGCTCAAGGCTACACCTTC	CASSPQQGAQGYTF
TRBV6-1	-	-	TRBJ2-6	TGTGCCAGCAGTGCCGAACACGTCTCTGGGGCCAACGTCCTGACTTTC	CASSAEHVSGANVLTF
TRBV29-1	TRBD1	-	TRBJ2-7	TGCAGCGTTGCAAAGGGACAGGGCAACGAGCAGTACTTC	CSVAKGQGNEQYF
TRBV12-3/TRBV12-4	-	-	TRBJ1-3	TGTGCCAGCAATTTCAGGGGAAACACCATATATTTT	CASNFRGNTIYF
TRBV30	TRBD2	once	TRBJ2-1	TGTGCCTGGAGTGGGCGCGGGGGGGACTACAATGAGCAGTTCTTC	CAWSGRGGDYNEQFF
TRBV3-1/TRBV3-2	-	-	TRBJ2-2	TGTGCCAGCAGCCCCACTAGAAATTCCGGGGAGCTGTTTTTT	CASSPTRNSGELFF
TRBV29-1	-	-	TRBJ1-1	TGCAGCGTTGAAGGGGGCAGGGGCACTGAAGCTTTCTTT	CSVEGGRGTEAFF
TRBV29-1	TRBD1	few	TRBJ1-1	TGCAGCGTTTCTACAGGGGTATCCGGCACTGAAGCTTTCTTT	CSVSTGVSGTEAFF
TRBV7-9	-	few	TRBJ1-1	TGTGCCAGCAGCTTAGAGCCACCCGCTTTCTTT	CASSLEPPAFF
TRBV3-1/TRBV3-2	-	-	TRBJ2-7	TGTGCCAGCAGCCATGGCAGATCGTCGAGAAGCGGGCAGAACTACGAGCAGTACTTC	CASSHGRSSRSGQNYEQYF
TRBV7-2	TRBD2	-	TRBJ2-7	TGTGCCAGCAGCGACATAGCGGGGCGCACCTACGAGCAGTACTTC	CASSDIAGRTYEQYF
TRBV27	TRBD1	-	TRBJ1-1	TGTGCCAGCAGTTTGGGACAGGGGTCGACTGAAGCTTTCTTT	CASSLGQGSTEAFF
TRBV6-4	-	-	TRBJ1-5	TGTGCCAGCAGTGCAGGGGAGAGTCAGCCCCAGCATTTT	CASSAGESQPQHF
TRBV18	-	-	TRBJ2-1	TGTGCCAGCTCACCACCGAGCGGAGGGGGCGAGGAGTTCTTC	CASSPPSGGGEEFF
TRBV28	-	-	TRBJ2-1	TGTGTCACGAAGACAGATTACAATGAGCAGTTCTTC	CVTKTDYNEQFF
TRBV5-5	-	-	TRBJ1-3	TGTGCCAGCAGCTTTACAGGGAGTTCTGGAAACACCATATATTTT	CASSFTGSSGNTIYF
TRBV10-3	-	-	TRBJ2-7	TGTGCCATCAGTAAGACGGCGGGCACGGACTACGAGCAGTACTTC	CAISKTAGTDYEQYF
TRBV7-8	TRBD2	-	TRBJ2-1	TGTGCCAGCAGCTCCCGAAGACTAGCGGGAGGTAATGAGCAGTTCTTC	CASSSRRLAGGNEQFF
TRBV28	TRBD1	-	TRBJ2-7	TGTGCCAGCAGTTCCCTGGGGACAGGGGGTGGCGAGCAGTACTTC	CASSSLGTGGGEQYF
TRBV5-1	-	once	TRBJ2-7	TGCGCCAGCGGCACAGGGACCCTTAACGACGAGCAGTACTTC	CASGTGTLNDEQYF
TRBV6-6	TRBD2	-	TRBJ2-7	TGTGCCAGCAGATCCGGGACTACCTACGAGCAGTACTTC	CASRSGTTYEQYF
TRBV9	TRBD1	-	TRBJ1-3	TGTGCCAGCAGCGATGACAGGGCTGGAAACACCATATATTTT	CASSDDRAGNTIYF
TRBV14	TRBD1	-	TRBJ1-4	TGTGCCAGCAGCCCGACAGGGTTTTACAATGAAAAACTGTTTTTT	CASSPTGFYNEKLFF
TRBV3-1/TRBV3-2	-	-	TRBJ2-3	TGTGCCAGCAGCCAAGTGACTAGTTCTACAGATACGCAGTATTTT	CASSQVTSSTDTQYF
TRBV4-1	TRBD1	-	TRBJ1-1	TGCGCCAGCAGCCGAGACAGGGCTCAGGGGACTGAAGCTTTCTTT	CASSRDRAQGTEAFF
TRBV12-3/TRBV12-4	-	-	TRBJ1-1	TGTGCCAGCAGTTTTGCCCGGGACACTGAAGCTTTCTTT	CASSFARDTEAFF
TRBV4-1	TRBD1	-	TRBJ1-2	TGCGCCAGCAGCCCCCGGGACAGGGAGGGCGATGGCTACACCTTC	CASSPRDREGDGYTF
TRBV23-1	-	few	TRBJ2-1	TGCGCCAGCAGTCAGCCGCCTGAAGGAGTGCCTTACATAAATGAGCAGTTCTTC	CASSQPPEGVPYINEQFF
TRBV4-1	-	-	TRBJ1-6	TGCGCCAGCAGCCAAGATGAACGGGATTCACCCCTCCACTTT	CASSQDERDSPLHF
TRBV19	-	-	TRBJ2-1	TGTGCCAGTAGTCTCTGGCTAGCCCAGAATGAGCAGTTCTTC	CASSLWLAQNEQFF
TRBV5-8	TRBD1	-	TRBJ1-5	TGTGCCAGCAGCTCCCGACAGGGCCGGCAGCCCCAGCATTTT	CASSSRQGRQPQHF
TRBV7-3	-	many	TRBJ2-1	TGTGCCAGCAGCTTAAGTAGCGCATACAATGAGCAGTTCTTC	CASSLSSAYNEQFF